This T cell receptor (beta chain) appears in the sequencing data of a study of blood T cell repertoires in COVID-19. Produced via immunoSEQ multiplex PCR; TCRdb's table is partial and in-frame only. Altogether more than 250,000 clones are present, roughly 88% being singletons, with the ten largest covering around 0.67%. CDR1 MDHEN and CDR2 SYDVKM come from the germline V gene. The CDR3 is 15 residues long. Trimming removed 5 bases from V and 8 bases from J; junction bases left unmatched: 12. The J gene is TRBJ1-2, the V gene TRBV28; 9 bases agree with TRBD1. Input material: peripheral blood. The clonotype comes from a human donor in a cohort sampled during active COVID-19. The CDR3: CASSIPGTGMGGYTF. Written as DNA, the CDR3 is TGTGCCAGCAGTATCCCCGGGACAGGGATGGGAGGCTACACCTTC.